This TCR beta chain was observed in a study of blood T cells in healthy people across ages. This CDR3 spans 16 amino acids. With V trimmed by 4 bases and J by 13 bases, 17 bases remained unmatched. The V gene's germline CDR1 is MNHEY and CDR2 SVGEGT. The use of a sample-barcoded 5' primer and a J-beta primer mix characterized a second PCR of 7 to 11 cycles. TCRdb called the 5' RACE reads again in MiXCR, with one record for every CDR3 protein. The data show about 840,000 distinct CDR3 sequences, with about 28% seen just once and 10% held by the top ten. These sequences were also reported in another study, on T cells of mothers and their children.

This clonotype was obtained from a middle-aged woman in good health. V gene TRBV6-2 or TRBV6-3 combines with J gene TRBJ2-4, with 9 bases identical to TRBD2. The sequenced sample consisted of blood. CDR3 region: CASSSPLAGTYNEQYF. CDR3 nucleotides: TGTGCCAGCAGTTCCCCCCTAGCGGGGACGTACAATGAGCAGTACTTC.